This T cell receptor beta chain derives from a study of blood T cell repertoires in COVID-19 (dated by TCRdb to the early 2020s). The study in broad terms: Samples covering the acute and convalescent phases of COVID-19 were provided by collaborators in the United States, Italy and Spain. The material from the prospective study consisted of cDNA or gDNA derived from T cells, B-cell-depleted T cells, or PBMCs. The dataset comprised deeply sampled blood TCRbeta repertoires from subjects exposed to, actively infected with, or recovered from COVID-19. The repertoires were made available in a free public database intended to serve as a resource for research on the immune response to SARS-CoV-2. Samples were obtained from the ongoing ImmuneRACE study (first 160 participants) and from over 1,000 subjects provided by 6 global collaborators. The sample metadata nearly always contained a de-identified subject ID, COVID-19 status, age in years and sex. Where available, HLA class I and class II types were taken from metadata supplied by the sample provider and were not determined by assay-based typing.

The immunoSEQ Assay, a bias-controlled multiplex PCR, was used to amplify TCRbeta CDR3 regions from genomic DNA. The study's processing was this. Nucleated cell counts per sample were estimated from amplification of reference gene primers within the assay. To quantify the absolute abundance of each unique TCRbeta CDR3 rearrangement, sequence reads were collapsed and filtered. For each sample, productive Simpson clonality was calculated by taking the square root of Simpson's diversity index across productive rearrangements. TCRdb carries this immuneACCESS record with in-frame sequences only. Its versions omit some clonotypes, under half of them owing to an unresolved V gene in the studies checked, with the rest unexplained. V and J calls and clone size are copied from that table; D and trimming were computed from the DNA. The sample table shows 110,000 to 150,000 clones, and roughly 89% are seen once. Jointly, the top ten make up about 4.5% of the sample.

Participants in the prospective study were enrolled through a virtual design, were aged roughly 18 to 100 years, and lived in about two dozen United States geographic areas. In the prospective study, cohorts were assigned on the basis of participant-reported clinical history obtained from a screening survey and a study questionnaire. Recovered participants in ImmuneRACE Cohort 3 were defined by two consecutive negative NP/OP PCR tests, clearance by a healthcare professional, or resolution of symptoms. In the prospective study, whole blood, serum and a nasopharyngeal or oropharyngeal swab were collected from each participant by mobile phlebotomists. Participants in the prospective study had the option to provide additional blood draws and questionnaires over a roughly two-month period. Before DNA extraction, blood samples from the prospective study were shipped at room temperature or frozen. The germline V gene supplies CDR1 SGDLS and CDR2 YYNGEE. V loses 3 bases at its end and J loses 10 bases; junction bases beyond the gene matches: 7. The CDR3 has 14 amino acids, counting the end cysteine and phenylalanine. The read is trimmed to its CDR3 DNA, 42 bases read in frame from base 1.

Results and caveats for the whole study, not just this receptor: The quantity of clinical and demographic metadata differed by source and by participant and was supplied without curation.

This clone was seen a few times. Its target antigen remains unknown. The record has no base qualities; no much larger clone is one base away. The chain uses TRBV9 and TRBJ1-6, and 7 bases in between align with TRBD1. Sequencing was performed on PBMCs or T cells enriched from blood (not recorded which). The sequence was obtained from a man aged 45-65 years who had recovered from COVID-19. DNA sequence: TGTGCCAGCAGCGGGGGACAGCCGGGGTCACCCCTCCACTTT. Its product reads: CASSGGQPGSPLHF.